This T cell receptor (beta chain) was sequenced during a study of blood T cell repertoires in COVID-19. Germline values: CDR1 SEHNR, CDR2 FQNEAQ (reference sequence). The CDR3 runs to 15 residues. Deletions cut 0 bases from V and 10 bases from J, with 15 bases between. The method was immunoSEQ multiplex PCR; TCRdb's version includes in-frame clones alone and lacks a portion of them. The data contain about 240,000 clones, around 90% of them singletons. This clone was picked up one time. This chain links TRBV7-9 with TRBJ2-2; D unresolved. This receptor was taken from a man aged 60-69 years who had recovered from COVID-19. The sequencing sample was made of peripheral blood. In DNA, the CDR3 is TGTGCCAGCAGCTTAGCGGTGAGCGTTGTCGAGGAGCTGTTTTTT. This codes for CASSLAVSVVEELFF.